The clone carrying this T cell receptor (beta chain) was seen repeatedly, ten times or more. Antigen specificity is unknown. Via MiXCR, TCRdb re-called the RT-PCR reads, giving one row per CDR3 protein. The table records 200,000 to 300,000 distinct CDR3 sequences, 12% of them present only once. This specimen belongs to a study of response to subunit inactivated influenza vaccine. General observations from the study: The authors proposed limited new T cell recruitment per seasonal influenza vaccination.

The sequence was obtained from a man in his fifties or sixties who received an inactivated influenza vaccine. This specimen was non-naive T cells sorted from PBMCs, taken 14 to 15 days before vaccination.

The CDR3 reads CATSDSSGTGQETQYF. DNA of the CDR3: TGTGCCACCAGTGATTCCTCCGGGACAGGCCAAGAGACCCAGTACTTC. The chain is built from TRBV24-1 and TRBJ2-5; TRBD1 matches at 8 bases. CDR3 length: 16 amino acids. CDR1 is KGHDR and CDR2 is SFDVKD in the germline V gene. The trim removed 2 bases at V and 1 base at J, leaving 5 bases unmatched.